This is a list of T cell receptor beta chains from one sample in a study of shared clonotypes between healthy human individuals. Using immunoSEQ multiplex PCR, the repertoire was profiled, and TCRdb retains in-frame clones only, with some absent. In the table there are 2 million to 2.5 million clones, roughly 92% of which are singletons. Sample: naive CD4+ T cells from PBMCs. The receptors here all came from a man between 18 and 35 years old in good health. Some clones in this sample may be carry-over from other donors' samples. CDR3s include the opening cysteine and the closing phenylalanine or tryptophan. A D gene is named only where the DNA matches it firmly. Size is stated for part of the rows, as once, few or many counts, or as a class when the clone is expanded.

d_call	clone_size	v_call	j_call	cdr3_aa	cdr3_nt
.	.	TRBV6-1	TRBJ1-3	CASMSRAEGYTIYF	TGTGCCAGCATGTCCAGGGCAGAGGGATACACCATATATTTT
TRBD1	.	TRBV11-2	TRBJ2-5	CASKRDRGETQYF	TGTGCCAGTAAAAGGGACAGGGGGGAGACCCAGTACTTC
.	.	TRBV2	TRBJ1-5	CASSETGSNQPQHF	TGTGCCAGCAGTGAAACAGGTAGTAATCAGCCCCAGCATTTT
.	.	TRBV2	TRBJ2-3	CASRPLRSAGDTQYF	TGTGCCAGCCGACCCTTGAGGTCCGCTGGGGATACGCAGTATTTT
.	.	TRBV4-3	TRBJ2-3	CASSQVFHRVATDTQYF	TGCGCCAGCAGCCAAGTATTTCATCGGGTGGCCACAGATACGCAGTATTTT
.	.	TRBV5-4	TRBJ1-2	CASSFSRVYGYTF	TGTGCCAGCAGCTTCTCGCGGGTCTATGGCTACACCTTC
.	.	TRBV28	TRBJ2-5	CASSRTTAETQYF	TGTGCCAGCAGCCGGACTACGGCTGAGACCCAGTACTTC
TRBD1	.	TRBV10-2	TRBJ1-2	CASSAGTGYGYTF	TGCGCCAGCAGTGCCGGGACAGGGTATGGCTACACCTTC
TRBD1	once	TRBV18	TRBJ2-2	CASSQDRGLAGELFF	TGTGCCAGCTCACAGGACAGGGGACTTGCCGGGGAGCTGTTTTTT
.	once	TRBV5-1	TRBJ2-5	CASSLGQGVETQYF	TGCGCCAGCAGCTTGGGGCAGGGAGTGGAGACCCAGTACTTC
.	.	TRBV11-2	TRBJ2-2	CASSLAPGELFF	TGTGCCAGCAGCTTAGCCCCCGGGGAGCTGTTTTTT
.	.	TRBV19	TRBJ2-7	CASRGPRGGKRAPYEQYF	TGTGCCAGTAGGGGACCTAGGGGCGGAAAGAGAGCCCCTTACGAGCAGTACTTC
.	.	TRBV5-1	TRBJ2-1	CASSLAGVEGEQFF	TGCGCCAGCAGCTTGGCTGGAGTCGAAGGGGAGCAGTTCTTC
.	.	TRBV2	TRBJ1-1	CASSPGTRGTEAFF	TGTGCCAGCAGCCCCGGGACCCGGGGGACTGAAGCTTTCTTT
.	.	TRBV30	TRBJ2-1	CAWSGANEQFF	TGTGCCTGGAGCGGCGCCAATGAGCAGTTCTTC
.	once	TRBV4-3	TRBJ2-1	CASSQEAGLGVNEQFF	TGCGCCAGCAGCCAAGAGGCGGGATTGGGGGTCAATGAGCAGTTCTTC
TRBD2	.	TRBV9	TRBJ2-7	CASSRGASGFFEQYF	TGTGCCAGCAGCCGAGGGGCTAGCGGATTCTTCGAGCAGTACTTC